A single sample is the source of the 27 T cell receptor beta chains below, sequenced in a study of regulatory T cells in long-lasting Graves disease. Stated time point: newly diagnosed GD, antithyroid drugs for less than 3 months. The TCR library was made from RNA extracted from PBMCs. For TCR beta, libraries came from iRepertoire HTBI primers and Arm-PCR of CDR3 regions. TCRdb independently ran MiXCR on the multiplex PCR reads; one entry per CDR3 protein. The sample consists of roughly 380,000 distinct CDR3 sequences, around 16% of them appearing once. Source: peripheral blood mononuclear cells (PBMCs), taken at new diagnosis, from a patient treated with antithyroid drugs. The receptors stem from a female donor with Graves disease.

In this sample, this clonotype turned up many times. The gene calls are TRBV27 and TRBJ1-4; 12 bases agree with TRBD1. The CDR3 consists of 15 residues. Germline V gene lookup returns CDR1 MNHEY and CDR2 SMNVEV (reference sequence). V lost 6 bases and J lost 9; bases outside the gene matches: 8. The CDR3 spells CASRNSGTGGKKLFF. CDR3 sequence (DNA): TGTGCCAGCAGGAACTCCGGGACAGGGGGCAAAAAACTGTTTTTT.

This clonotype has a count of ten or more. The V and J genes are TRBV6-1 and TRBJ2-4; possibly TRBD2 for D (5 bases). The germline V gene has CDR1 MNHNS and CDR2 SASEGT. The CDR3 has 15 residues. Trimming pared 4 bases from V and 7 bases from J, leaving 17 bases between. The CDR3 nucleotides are TGTGCCAGCAGTGCCATCAACCGGGGTAGGAACATTCAGTACTTC. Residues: CASSAINRGRNIQYF.

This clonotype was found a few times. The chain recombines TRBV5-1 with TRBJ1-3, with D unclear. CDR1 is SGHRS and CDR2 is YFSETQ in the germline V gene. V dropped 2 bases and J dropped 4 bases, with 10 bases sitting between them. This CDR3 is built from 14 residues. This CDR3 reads CASSLPGPGNTIYF. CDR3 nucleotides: TGCGCCAGCAGCTTACCGGGCCCCGGAAACACCATATATTTT.

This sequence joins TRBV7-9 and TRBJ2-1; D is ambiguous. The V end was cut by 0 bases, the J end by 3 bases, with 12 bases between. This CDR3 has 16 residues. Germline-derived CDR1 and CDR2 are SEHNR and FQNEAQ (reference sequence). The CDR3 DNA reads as TGTGCCAGCAGCTTAGCCAAGTTGACCATCTACAATGAGCAGTTCTTC. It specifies CASSLAKLTIYNEQFF. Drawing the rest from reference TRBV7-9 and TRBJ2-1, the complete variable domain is DTGVSQNPRHKITKRGQNVTFRCDPISEHNRLYWYRQTLGQGPEFLTYFQNEAQLEKSRLLSDRFSAERPKGSFSTLEIQRTEQGDSAMYLCASSLAKLTIYNEQFFGPGTRLTVL.

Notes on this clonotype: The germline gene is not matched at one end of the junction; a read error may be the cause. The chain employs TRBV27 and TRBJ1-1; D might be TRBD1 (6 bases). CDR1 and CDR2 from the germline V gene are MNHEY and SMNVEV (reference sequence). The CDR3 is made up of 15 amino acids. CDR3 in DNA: TGTGCCAGCAGTTCCTCGGGGACACCGAACACTGAGGCTTTCTTT. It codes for CASSSSGTPNTEAFF.

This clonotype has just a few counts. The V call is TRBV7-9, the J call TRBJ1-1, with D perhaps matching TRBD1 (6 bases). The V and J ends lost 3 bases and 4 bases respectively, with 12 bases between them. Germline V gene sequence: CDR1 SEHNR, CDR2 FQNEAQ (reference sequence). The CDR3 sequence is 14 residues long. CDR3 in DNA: TGTGCCAGCAGCTTGGGGGGGCGCGGCACTGAAGCTTTCTTT. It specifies CASSLGGRGTEAFF.

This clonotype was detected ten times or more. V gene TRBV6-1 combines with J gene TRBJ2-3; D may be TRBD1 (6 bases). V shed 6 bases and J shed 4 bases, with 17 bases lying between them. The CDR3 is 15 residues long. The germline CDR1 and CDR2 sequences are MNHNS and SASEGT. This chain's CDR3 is CASSNRGGPPDTQYF. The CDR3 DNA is TGTGCCAGCAGCAACAGAGGGGGTCCCCCAGATACGCAGTATTTT.

CDR3 sequence (DNA): TGCAGTGCTAGTACGGGAGTAGCAGATACGCAGTATTTT. Translating it yields CSASTGVADTQYF. The gene calls are TRBV20-1 and TRBJ2-3, with D possibly being TRBD2 (6 bases). Between the trimmed V and J ends, which lost 3 bases and 4 bases, there was a span of 11 bases. Germline V gene sequence: CDR1 DFQATT, CDR2 SNEGSKA (reference sequence). This CDR3 is 13 amino acids long.

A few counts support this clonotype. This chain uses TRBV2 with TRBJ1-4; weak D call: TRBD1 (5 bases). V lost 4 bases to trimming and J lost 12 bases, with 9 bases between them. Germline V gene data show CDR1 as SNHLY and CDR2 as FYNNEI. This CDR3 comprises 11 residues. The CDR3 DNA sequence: TGTGCCAGCAGTGTGGGGGTGGAACTGTTTTTT. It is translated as CASSVGVELFF.

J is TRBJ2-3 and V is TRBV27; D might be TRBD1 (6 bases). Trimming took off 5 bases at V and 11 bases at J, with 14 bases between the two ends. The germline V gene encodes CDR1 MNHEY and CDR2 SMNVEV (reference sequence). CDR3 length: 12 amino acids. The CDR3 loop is CASSKTSGEQYF. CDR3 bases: TGTGCCAGCAGTAAGACCTCAGGGGAGCAGTATTTT.

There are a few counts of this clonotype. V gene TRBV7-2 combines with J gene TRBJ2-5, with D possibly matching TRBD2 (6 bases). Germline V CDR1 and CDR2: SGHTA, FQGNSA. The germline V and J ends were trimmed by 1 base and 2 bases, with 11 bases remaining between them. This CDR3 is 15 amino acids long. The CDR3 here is CASSLDYGGQETQYF. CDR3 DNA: TGTGCCAGCAGCTTAGATTATGGGGGGCAAGAGACCCAGTACTTC.

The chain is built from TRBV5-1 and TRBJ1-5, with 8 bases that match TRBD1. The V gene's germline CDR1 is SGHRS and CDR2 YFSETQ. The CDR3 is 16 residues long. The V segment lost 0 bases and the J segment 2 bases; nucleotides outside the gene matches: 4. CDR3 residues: CASSLGTGKGNQPQHF. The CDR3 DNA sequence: TGCGCCAGCAGCTTGGGGACAGGGAAGGGCAATCAGCCCCAGCATTTT.

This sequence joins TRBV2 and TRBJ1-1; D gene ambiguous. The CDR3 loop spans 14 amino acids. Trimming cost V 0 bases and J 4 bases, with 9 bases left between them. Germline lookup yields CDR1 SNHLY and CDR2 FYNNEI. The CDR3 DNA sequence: TGTGCCAGCAGTGAAGCGGGAAGCGGCACTGAAGCTTTCTTT. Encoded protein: CASSEAGSGTEAFF.

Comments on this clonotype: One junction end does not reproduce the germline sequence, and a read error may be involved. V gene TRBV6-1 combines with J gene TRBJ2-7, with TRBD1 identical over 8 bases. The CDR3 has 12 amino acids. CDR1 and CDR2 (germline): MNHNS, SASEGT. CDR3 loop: CARSGQGDEQYF. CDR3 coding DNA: TGTGCCCGCAGCGGACAGGGTGACGAGCAGTACTTC.

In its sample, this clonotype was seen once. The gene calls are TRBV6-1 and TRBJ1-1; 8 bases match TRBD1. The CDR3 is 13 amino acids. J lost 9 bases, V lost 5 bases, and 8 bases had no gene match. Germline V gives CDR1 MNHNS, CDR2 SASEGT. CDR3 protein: CASSQTDRGQAFF. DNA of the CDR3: TGTGCCAGCAGTCAAACCGACAGGGGACAAGCTTTCTTT.

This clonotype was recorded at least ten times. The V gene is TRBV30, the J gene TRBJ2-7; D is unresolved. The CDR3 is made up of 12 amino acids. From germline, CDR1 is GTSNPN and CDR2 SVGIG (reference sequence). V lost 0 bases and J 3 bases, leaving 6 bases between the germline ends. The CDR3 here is CAWSVVGYEQYF. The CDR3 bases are TGTGCCTGGAGTGTAGTCGGCTACGAGCAGTACTTC. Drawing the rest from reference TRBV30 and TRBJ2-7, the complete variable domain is SQTIHQWPATLVQPVGSPLSLECTVEGTSNPNLYWYRQAAGRGLQLLFYSVGIGQISSEVPQNLSASRPQDRQFILSSKKLLLSDSGFYLCAWSVVGYEQYFGPGTRLTVT.

CDR3 sequence reads: CASSYKGAINEQFF. CDR3 coding DNA: TGTGCCAGCAGTTACAAGGGGGCGATCAATGAGCAGTTCTTC. The chain uses TRBV12-3 or TRBV12-4 and TRBJ2-1; 7 bases are a match to TRBD1. The trim removed 4 bases at V and 6 bases at J, leaving 6 bases unmatched. The CDR3 extends over 14 amino acids.

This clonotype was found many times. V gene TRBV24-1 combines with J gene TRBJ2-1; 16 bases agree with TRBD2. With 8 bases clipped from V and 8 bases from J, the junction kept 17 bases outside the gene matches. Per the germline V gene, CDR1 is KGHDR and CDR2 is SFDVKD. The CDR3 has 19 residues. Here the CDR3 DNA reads TGTGCCACCATGGGGCGTTCCGGGACTAGCGGGAGGGGGTCGGATGAGCAGTTCTTC. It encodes CATMGRSGTSGRGSDEQFF.

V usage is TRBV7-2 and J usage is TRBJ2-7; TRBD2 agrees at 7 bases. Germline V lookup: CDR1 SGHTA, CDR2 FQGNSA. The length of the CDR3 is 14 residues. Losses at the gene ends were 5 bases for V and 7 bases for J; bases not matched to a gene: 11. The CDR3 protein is CASSGRRGTGEQYF. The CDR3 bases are TGTGCCAGCAGCGGGCGGCGGGGGACCGGGGAGCAGTACTTC.

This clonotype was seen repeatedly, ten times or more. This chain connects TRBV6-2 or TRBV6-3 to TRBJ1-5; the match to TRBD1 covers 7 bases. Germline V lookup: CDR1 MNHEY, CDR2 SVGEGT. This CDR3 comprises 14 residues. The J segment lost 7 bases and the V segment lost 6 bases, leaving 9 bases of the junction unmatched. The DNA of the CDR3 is TGTGCCAGCAGCACCAGACAGGGCGGACAGCCCCAGCATTTT. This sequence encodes CASSTRQGGQPQHF.

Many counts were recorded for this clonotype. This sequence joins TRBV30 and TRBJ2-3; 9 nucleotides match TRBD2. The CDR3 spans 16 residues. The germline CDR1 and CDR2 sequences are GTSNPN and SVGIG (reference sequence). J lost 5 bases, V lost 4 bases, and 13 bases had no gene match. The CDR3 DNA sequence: TGTGCCTGGACATCTACGCGGGAGGGCCGTAAAGATACGCAGTATTTT. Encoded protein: CAWTSTREGRKDTQYF.

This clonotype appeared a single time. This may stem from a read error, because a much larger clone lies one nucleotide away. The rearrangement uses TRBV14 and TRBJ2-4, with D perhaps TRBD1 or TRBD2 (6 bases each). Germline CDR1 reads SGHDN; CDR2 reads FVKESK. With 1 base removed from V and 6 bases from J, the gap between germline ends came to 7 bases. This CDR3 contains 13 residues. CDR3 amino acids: CASSQAGANIQYF. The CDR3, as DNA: TGTGCCAGCAGCCAAGCGGGGGCAAACATTCAGTACTTC.

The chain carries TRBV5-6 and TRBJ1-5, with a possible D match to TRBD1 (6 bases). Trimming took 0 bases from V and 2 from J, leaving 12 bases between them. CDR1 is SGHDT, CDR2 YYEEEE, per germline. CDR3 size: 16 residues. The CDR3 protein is CASSLAGGLGNQPQHF. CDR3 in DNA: TGTGCCAGCAGCTTGGCCGGGGGGCTGGGCAATCAGCCCCAGCATTTT.

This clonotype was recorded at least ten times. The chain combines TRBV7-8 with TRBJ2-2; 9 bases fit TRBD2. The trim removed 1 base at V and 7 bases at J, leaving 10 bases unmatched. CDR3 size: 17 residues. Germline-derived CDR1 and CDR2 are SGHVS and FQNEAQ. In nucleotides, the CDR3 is TGTGCCAGCAGCTTAGGGGGGACTAGCTGGTATTACGGGGAGCTGTTTTTT. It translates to CASSLGGTSWYYGELFF.

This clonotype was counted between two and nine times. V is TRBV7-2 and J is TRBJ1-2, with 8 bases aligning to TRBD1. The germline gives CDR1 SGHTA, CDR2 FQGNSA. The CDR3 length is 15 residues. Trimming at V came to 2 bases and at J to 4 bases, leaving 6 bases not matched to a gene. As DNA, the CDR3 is TGTGCCAGCAGCTTATGGTCAGGGGGCACCTATGGCTACACCTTC. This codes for CASSLWSGGTYGYTF.

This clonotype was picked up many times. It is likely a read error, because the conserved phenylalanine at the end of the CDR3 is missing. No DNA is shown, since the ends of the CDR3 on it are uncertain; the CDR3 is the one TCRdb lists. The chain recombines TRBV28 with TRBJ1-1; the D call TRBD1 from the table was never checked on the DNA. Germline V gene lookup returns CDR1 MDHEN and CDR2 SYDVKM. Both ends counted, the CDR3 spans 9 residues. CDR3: CASGPNRNL.

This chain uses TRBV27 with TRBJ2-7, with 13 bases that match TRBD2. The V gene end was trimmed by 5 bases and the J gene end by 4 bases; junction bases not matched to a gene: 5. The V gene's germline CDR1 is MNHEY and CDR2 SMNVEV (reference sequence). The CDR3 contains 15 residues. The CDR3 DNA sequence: TGTGCCAGCAGTGAGGGGACTAGCGGGATATACGAGCAGTACTTC. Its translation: CASSEGTSGIYEQYF.